The sample holds one count of the clone carrying this T cell receptor (beta chain). The sample is drawn from a study of blood T cell repertoires in COVID-19. Original methodology: Reference gene primer amplification yielded estimated nucleated cell counts. TCRdb's copy holds only in-frame clones and misses some; the assay was immunoSEQ multiplex PCR. Clone size and V and J calls were adopted from that table, with D and trimming inferred from the DNA. The data show approximately 130,000 clones, roughly 86% seen once. This CDR3 has 14 residues. The germline gives CDR1 SEHNR, CDR2 FQNEAQ (reference sequence). V lost 6 bases to trimming and J lost 0 bases, with 11 bases between them.

The chain joins TRBV7-9 to TRBJ1-1; D perhaps matches TRBD1 (5 bases). The sequence was collected from a human donor in a cohort sampled during active COVID-19. Sequenced sample: peripheral blood. CDR3 sequence (DNA): TGTGCCAGCAGAGCAGGGATTATGAACACTGAAGCTTTCTTT. Translation gives CASRAGIMNTEAFF.